Presented here are 28 T cell receptor beta chains from one specimen sequenced in a study of OX40 agonist ivuxolimab in advanced cancers. The protocol was immunoSEQ multiplex PCR, while the TCRdb copy is restricted to in-frame clones and leaves out a portion. The sample carries about 82,000 clones, 90% recorded once. Specimen: CD4+ or CD8+ T cells sorted from blood, collected in a trial of the OX40 agonist ivuxolimab. These receptors came from an adult with an advanced solid tumor such as melanoma, head and neck, liver or kidney cancer.

The V gene is TRBV11-2, the J gene TRBJ2-3, with TRBD2 matching over 7 bases. Germline assignment: CDR1 SGHAT and CDR2 FQNNGV. V dropped 3 bases and J dropped 4; count of bases not matched to a gene: 7. CDR3 length equals 15 residues. Here the CDR3 reads CASSFAGESADTQYF. The CDR3 DNA sequence: TGTGCCAGCAGCTTCGCGGGAGAGTCCGCAGATACGCAGTATTTT.

The chain uses TRBV6-6 and TRBJ2-3; 12 bases fit TRBD2. The CDR3 has 15 residues. V was clipped by 6 bases and J by 6 bases; unmatched bases: 7. Germline V gives CDR1 MNHNY, CDR2 SVGAGI (reference sequence). The CDR3 here is CASSPSGRAYDTQYF. The CDR3 DNA reads as TGTGCCAGCAGCCCTAGCGGGAGGGCCTATGATACGCAGTATTTT.

This clone was seen once. The V call is TRBV6-1, the J call TRBJ1-5; D might be TRBD1 (5 bases). The CDR3 covers 15 residues. The V gene's germline CDR1 is MNHNS and CDR2 SASEGT. V was pared by 6 bases and J by 9 bases, with 21 bases between. The CDR3 spells CASSWMTENAGPQHF. In nucleotides, the CDR3 is TGTGCCAGCAGCTGGATGACAGAAAACGCAGGGCCCCAGCATTTT.

This clone was recorded only once. V usage is TRBV7-2 and J usage is TRBJ2-5, with TRBD2 as a possible D gene (5 bases). Germline V lookup: CDR1 SGHTA, CDR2 FQGNSA. V lost 5 bases and J 5 bases, leaving 18 bases between the germline ends. The CDR3 is made up of 15 amino acids. CDR3: CASSPQRTVLETQYF. CDR3 sequence (DNA): TGTGCCAGCAGCCCCCAGAGGACTGTCCTGGAGACCCAGTACTTC.

This sequence joins TRBV5-6 and TRBJ2-7, with 12 bases lining up with TRBD1. V lost 4 bases, J lost 5 bases, and 16 bases stayed unmatched. Germline V gene sequence: CDR1 SGHDT, CDR2 YYEEEE. The CDR3 runs 18 residues. CDR3 DNA: TGTGCCAGCAGCCCTGACTGGGACAGGGGGCCCCACCCCAACGAGCAGTACTTC. This gives the protein CASSPDWDRGPHPNEQYF.

Remarks on this clone: Germline is not matched at one junction end, which may reflect a read error. At the DNA level, this CDR3 is encoded by other sequences in the same sample as well. The chain joins TRBV9 to TRBJ1-1, with no clear D. CDR3 size: 13 residues. Germline values: CDR1 SGDLS, CDR2 YYNGEE. The CDR3 reads CASSVVMGTEAFF. Here the CDR3 DNA reads TGTGCCAGTAGCGTAGTCATGGGCACTGAAGCTTTCTTT.

The gene calls are TRBV25-1 and TRBJ1-6, with D uncertain. Germline CDR1 reads MGHDK; CDR2 reads SYGVNS. CDR3 length: 14 amino acids. The V end lost 10 bases, the J end lost 0 bases, and 10 bases lay between the germline ends. In DNA form, the CDR3 reads TGTGCCACCAAGTCGGGCTCCTATAATTCACCCCTCCACTTT. Its translation: CATKSGSYNSPLHF.

The rearrangement links TRBV29-1 to TRBJ2-2; the D gene is possibly TRBD2 (5 bases). Trimming cost V 6 bases and J 0 bases, with 20 bases left between them. CDR3 length: 17 residues. Germline lookup yields CDR1 SQVTM and CDR2 ANQGSEA. CDR3 loop: CSVRRGPSNTNTGELFF. The DNA of the CDR3 is TGCAGCGTCCGCCGAGGGCCCAGCAACACGAACACCGGGGAGCTGTTTTTT.

The chain is built from TRBV10-1 and TRBJ2-7; D possibly matches TRBD1 or TRBD2 (5 bases each). The germline V and J ends were trimmed by 3 bases and 2 bases, with 11 bases remaining between them. Germline V gene sequence: CDR1 WNHNN, CDR2 SYGVQD (reference sequence). This CDR3 has 14 amino acids. The DNA for the CDR3 is TGCGCCAGCAGTGACGGGACGGTTACCTACGAGCAGTACTTC. Translating gives CASSDGTVTYEQYF.

V and J are TRBV28 and TRBJ1-4; the D gene is possibly TRBD1 (5 bases). The CDR3 extends over 14 amino acids. Germline CDR1 is MDHEN and CDR2 is SYDVKM. Between the trimmed V and J ends, which lost 7 bases and 4 bases, there was a span of 13 bases. CDR3 residues: CASTSGGGNEKLFF. The CDR3 nucleotides read TGTGCCAGCACCTCCGGTGGGGGTAATGAAAAACTGTTTTTT.

The J gene is TRBJ1-5, the V gene TRBV6-1, with no clear D. Trimming took 7 bases from V and 1 from J, leaving 5 bases between them. The CDR3 runs to 12 residues. Looked up from germline, CDR1 is MNHNS and CDR2 is SASEGT. Here the CDR3 DNA reads TGTGCCAGCACCAGGAGCAATCAGCCCCAGCATTTT. Protein product: CASTRSNQPQHF.

The rearrangement joins TRBV30 to TRBJ1-3; D ambiguous. Germline lookup yields CDR1 GTSNPN and CDR2 SVGIG (reference sequence). The CDR3 is made up of 15 amino acids. The V and J ends lost 0 bases and 4 bases respectively, with 13 bases between them. CDR3 protein: CAWSVKGLSGNTIYF. The CDR3 bases are TGTGCCTGGAGTGTGAAGGGCCTCTCCGGAAACACCATATATTTT.

This rearrangement joins TRBV4-2 to TRBJ2-5, with 10 bases fitting TRBD2. The germline V gene has CDR1 LGHNA and CDR2 YNFKEQ. This CDR3 is 17 amino acids long. Trimming cost V 4 bases and J 0 bases; bases outside gene matches: 8. CDR3 in amino acids: CASSRGTSGDYQETQYF. The CDR3 bases are TGTGCCAGCAGCCGCGGTACTAGCGGGGATTACCAAGAGACCCAGTACTTC.

The CDR3 DNA follows: TGTGCCAGCAGCCCGGGGTCGGGGGATACGCAGTATTTT. Translating it yields CASSPGSGDTQYF. V and J are TRBV7-2 and TRBJ2-3; the D gene is possibly TRBD2 (5 bases). The CDR3 has 13 amino acids. From germline, CDR1 is SGHTA and CDR2 FQGNSA. Deletions cut 5 bases from V and 6 bases from J, with 12 bases between. The complete variable domain, with remaining parts taken from reference TRBV7-2 and TRBJ2-3, reads GAGVSQSPSNKVTEKGKDVELRCDPISGHTALYWYRQSLGQGLEFLIYFQGNSAPDKSGLPSDRFSAERTGGSVSTLTIQRTQQEDSAVYLCASSPGSGDTQYFGPGTRLTVL.

CDR3 nucleotides: TGTGCCAGCAGTTTAGAACAGGGCGGCTATGGCTACACCTTC. Amino acid sequence: CASSLEQGGYGYTF. This sequence joins TRBV28 and TRBJ1-2; D is possibly TRBD1 (6 bases). Germline CDR1 and CDR2: MDHEN and SYDVKM. The CDR3 is 14 amino acids. V was clipped by 2 bases and J by 4 bases, with 11 bases between them.

This chain uses TRBV18 with TRBJ2-7, with D possibly matching TRBD1 (5 bases). Germline lookup yields CDR1 KGHSH and CDR2 LQKENI. This CDR3 has 15 amino acids. V lost 3 bases to trimming and J lost 5 bases, with 17 bases between them. CDR3 region: CASSPTNSGNHEQYF. The CDR3 DNA reads TGTGCCAGCTCACCTACCAACTCAGGGAACCACGAGCAGTACTTC.

The chain has TRBV25-1 and TRBJ2-1; D remains unclear. The germline CDR1 and CDR2 sequences are MGHDK and SYGVNS. Trimming shortened V by 6 bases and J by 5 bases, and 5 bases separated the two germline ends. There are 11 residues in the CDR3. The CDR3 here is CASRINNEQFF. CDR3 nucleotides: TGTGCCAGCAGGATTAACAATGAGCAGTTCTTC.

The chain carries TRBV7-3 and TRBJ2-2; D assignment may be TRBD1 or TRBD2 (5 bases each). In germline, CDR1 is SGHTA, CDR2 FQGTGA. This CDR3 is built from 16 residues. Trimming stripped 0 bases from V and 5 bases from J, with 13 bases between. The CDR3 loop is CASSLTGDPSTGELFF. In nucleotides, the CDR3 is TGTGCCAGCAGCTTAACTGGGGACCCCTCGACCGGGGAGCTGTTTTTT.

The chain uses TRBV28 and TRBJ1-2; D unresolved. Trimming stripped 5 bases from V and 0 bases from J, with 4 bases between. In germline, CDR1 is MDHEN, CDR2 SYDVKM. CDR3 length equals 12 residues. CDR3 in DNA: TGTGCCAGCAGTACTGCTAACTATGGCTACACCTTC. Protein product: CASSTANYGYTF.

V gene TRBV7-6 combines with J gene TRBJ2-5; a possible D gene is TRBD2 (5 bases). CDR3 length equals 14 residues. Trimming took off 0 bases at V and 7 bases at J, with 12 bases between the two ends. The germline gives CDR1 SGHVS, CDR2 FNYEAQ. CDR3 in DNA: TGTGCCAGCAGCTTAGCCCAGCGAGAGGGGACCCAGTACTTC. Amino acids: CASSLAQREGTQYF.

J is TRBJ2-3 and V is TRBV11-2; TRBD1 might be the D (5 bases). Per germline, CDR1 SGHAT and CDR2 FQNNGV. The CDR3 is 14 amino acids. Between the trimmed V and J ends, which lost 3 bases and 1 base, there was a span of 8 bases. CDR3 region: CASSLQGGTDTQYF. CDR3 coding DNA: TGTGCCAGCAGCTTGCAGGGTGGCACAGATACGCAGTATTTT. Looking up the rest from reference TRBV11-2 and TRBJ2-3 gives the full variable domain: EAGVAQSPRYKIIEKRQSVAFWCNPISGHATLYWYQQILGQGPKLLIQFQNNGVVDDSQLPKDRFSAERLKGVDSTLKIQPAKLEDSAVYLCASSLQGGTDTQYFGPGTRLTVL.

V gene TRBV10-1 combines with J gene TRBJ2-7; possible D gene TRBD1, 5 bases. In germline, CDR1 is WNHNN, CDR2 SYGVQD (reference sequence). CDR3 size: 13 residues. V lost 6 bases and J lost 5, with 14 bases in between. The CDR3 spells CASSGVGANEQYF. The CDR3 DNA reads TGCGCCAGCAGCGGCGTAGGGGCGAACGAGCAGTACTTC.

This rearrangement joins TRBV6-6 to TRBJ2-3; TRBD1 agrees at 7 bases. Germline V lookup: CDR1 MNHNY, CDR2 SVGAGI (reference sequence). V gave up 0 bases and J gave up 6 bases; unmatched junction bases: 6. The CDR3 is 15 amino acids. Here the CDR3 DNA reads TGTGCCAGCAGTTACTCGGCAGGGGGTCTGGATACGCAGTATTTT. Translating it yields CASSYSAGGLDTQYF.

The chain links TRBV27 to TRBJ2-3; the match to TRBD2 covers 11 bases. This CDR3 contains 18 residues. The germline gives CDR1 MNHEY, CDR2 SMNVEV (reference sequence). The V gene end was trimmed by 4 bases and the J gene end by 4 bases; junction bases not matched to a gene: 13. CDR3 DNA sequence: TGTGCCAGCAGTTCCTTACTAGCGGGAGCCCCTTATCCAGATACGCAGTATTTT. Its protein product is CASSSLLAGAPYPDTQYF.

The rearrangement uses TRBV6-1 and TRBJ2-5; a weak D match, TRBD2 (5 bases). The CDR3 is 13 amino acids. Trimming removed 0 bases at V and 7 bases at J, with 9 bases between. Germline loops: CDR1 MNHNS, CDR2 SASEGT. CDR3 protein: CASSEATGRTQYF. The CDR3 nucleotides are TGTGCCAGCAGTGAAGCGACGGGAAGGACCCAGTACTTC.

This clone was observed once. The J gene is TRBJ2-7, the V gene TRBV10-3; D may correspond to TRBD1 or TRBD2 (5 bases each). The CDR3 consists of 15 residues. The germline V and J ends were trimmed by 4 bases and 7 bases, with 20 bases remaining between them. Germline values: CDR1 ENHRY, CDR2 SYGVKD. CDR3 coding DNA: TGTGCCATCAGTGCGGCGCACAGCGGCAAGGGGGAGCAGTACTTC. Residues: CAISAAHSGKGEQYF.

V is TRBV7-9 and J is TRBJ2-7; a weak D match, TRBD1 (5 bases). CDR3 length: 16 residues. Germline values: CDR1 SEHNR, CDR2 FQNEAQ (reference sequence). Trimming removed 5 bases at V and 1 base at J, with 18 bases between. CDR3 loop: CASSPELGPSSYEQYF. The CDR3 DNA reads as TGTGCCAGCAGCCCCGAGCTGGGGCCGTCATCCTACGAGCAGTACTTC.

The chain uses TRBV2 and TRBJ2-2, with 8 positions matching TRBD1. Germline values: CDR1 SNHLY, CDR2 FYNNEI. This CDR3 region has 16 residues. J lost 6 bases, V lost 2 bases, and 8 bases had no gene match. CDR3 bases: TGTGCCAGCAGTGAACTTGGTCAGGGGGCTGCCGGGGAGCTGTTTTTT. This translates into CASSELGQGAAGELFF.